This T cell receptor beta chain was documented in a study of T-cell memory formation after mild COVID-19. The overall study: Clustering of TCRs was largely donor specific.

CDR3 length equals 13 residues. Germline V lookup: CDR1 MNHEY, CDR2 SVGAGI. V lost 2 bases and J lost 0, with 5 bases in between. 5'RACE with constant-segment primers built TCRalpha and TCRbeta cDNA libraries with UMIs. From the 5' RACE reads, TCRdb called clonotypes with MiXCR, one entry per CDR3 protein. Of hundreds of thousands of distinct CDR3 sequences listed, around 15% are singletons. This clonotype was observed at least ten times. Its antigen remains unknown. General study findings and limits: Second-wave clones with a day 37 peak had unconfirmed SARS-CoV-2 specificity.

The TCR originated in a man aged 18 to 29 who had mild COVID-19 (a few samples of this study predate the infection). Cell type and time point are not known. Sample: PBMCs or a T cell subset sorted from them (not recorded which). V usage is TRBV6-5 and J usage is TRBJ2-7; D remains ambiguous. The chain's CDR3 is CASSYPGSYEQYF. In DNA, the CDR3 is TGTGCCAGCAGTTACCCCGGCTCCTACGAGCAGTACTTC.